The 4 T cell receptor beta chains reported below all come from one sample, sequenced in a study of T cell responses to AZD1222 COVID-19 vaccine. Clones were sequenced by immunoSEQ multiplex PCR, and TCRdb holds only the in-frame ones, with some missing. The sample contains about 100,000 clones, 80% to 95% of which appear only once. Material: peripheral blood, obtained 28 days after the second AZD1222 dose. The receptors shown here come from an adult who received the AZD1222 COVID-19 vaccine.

J is TRBJ2-1 and V is TRBV4-2; no reliable D call. The CDR3 spans 14 residues. V lost 0 bases to trimming and J lost 7 bases, with 10 bases between them. CDR1 and CDR2 from the germline V gene are LGHNA and YNFKEQ. The CDR3 DNA reads as TGTGCCAGCAGCCAAGAGCAGGTTAAAAATGAGCAGTTCTTC. Its protein is CASSQEQVKNEQFF.

The chain joins TRBV4-3 to TRBJ2-2; 7 bases line up with TRBD2. V shed 4 bases, J shed 6 bases, and the junction held 14 bases outside the gene matches. Germline V gives CDR1 LGHNA, CDR2 YSLEER. The CDR3 length is 17 residues. CDR3 amino acids: CASSPGSGRETAGELFF. CDR3 sequence (DNA): TGCGCCAGCAGCCCAGGTAGCGGGCGGGAGACTGCCGGGGAGCTGTTTTTT.

The chain recombines TRBV7-9 with TRBJ1-1; D not certain. The CDR3 runs to 17 residues. Germline CDR1 is SEHNR and CDR2 is FQNEAQ (reference sequence). V lost 5 bases, J lost 1 base, and 20 bases lay in between. CDR3 residues: CASSTRWADRRNTEAFF. CDR3 nucleotide sequence: TGTGCCAGCAGCACTAGGTGGGCGGATCGGAGGAACACTGAAGCTTTCTTT.

The rearrangement links TRBV28 to TRBJ1-2; no clear D. CDR1 and CDR2 (germline): MDHEN, SYDVKM. V lost 2 bases and J 8 bases, leaving 9 bases between the germline ends. This CDR3 comprises 12 residues. The CDR3 region is CASSLPYAGYTF. CDR3 nucleotide sequence: TGTGCCAGCAGTTTACCTTATGCGGGCTACACCTTC.